This T cell receptor beta chain came from a study of technical replicates of blood from several donors. Libraries were prepared by immunoSEQ multiplex PCR; TCRdb keeps only in-frame clonotypes and omits some of them. The sample holds 65,000 to 70,000 clones, approximately 88% seen once. The germline CDR1 and CDR2 sequences are LNHDA and SQIVND (reference sequence). V gave up 6 bases and J gave up 1 base, with 9 bases separating them. The CDR3 sequence is 13 residues long. This clone has a handful of counts. The sample taken for sequencing was PBMCs. The sequence was collected from a human donor in good health. Some clones in this sample may be carry-over from other donors' samples. The gene calls are TRBV19 and TRBJ1-1; the D is unclear. The CDR3, as DNA: TGTGCCAGTAGATCGGAGGGGAACACTGAAGCTTTCTTT. As protein: CASRSEGNTEAFF.